Below are 24 T cell receptor beta chains sequenced from a single sample in a study of neurological immune-mediated disorders. This sample's time point: longitudinal time-point 3. TCRdb reprocessed the 5' RACE reads with MiXCR, giving one entry per CDR3 protein. Here the sample spans about 49,000 distinct CDR3 sequences, 7% to 10% being singletons. The sequenced sample was PBMCs. Receptors were obtained from a woman between 35 and 50 years old in good health.

On this clonotype: One base away lies a much larger clone, so this may be a sequencing read error. The rearrangement joins TRBV7-3 to TRBJ2-1; D may correspond to TRBD1 or TRBD2 (5 bases each). The germline CDR1 and CDR2 sequences are SGHTA and FQGTGA. V was pared by 2 bases and J by 13 bases, with 15 bases between. There are 13 residues in the CDR3. CDR3 coding DNA: TGTGCCAGCAGCTTAGGGGGACCCGGTGATCAGTTCTTC. This encodes CASSLGGPGDQFF. Using reference TRBV7-3 and TRBJ2-1 for the parts outside the CDR3, the full variable domain is GAGVSQTPSNKVTEKGKYVELRCDPISGHTALYWYRQSLGQGPEFLIYFQGTGAADDSGLPNDRFFAVRPEGSVSTLKIQRTERGDSAVYLCASSLGGPGDQFFGPGTRLTVL.

At least ten counts were recorded for this clonotype. This chain uses TRBV5-1 with TRBJ2-5; D is perhaps TRBD1 or TRBD2 (5 bases each). Germline CDR1 and CDR2: SGHRS and YFSETQ. The CDR3 sequence is 14 residues long. V lost 0 bases and J 2 bases, leaving 8 bases between the germline ends. The CDR3 DNA is TGCGCCAGCAGCTTGGAAGGGGAGCAAGAGACCCAGTACTTC. Its protein is CASSLEGEQETQYF.

This clonotype was observed many times. The V and J genes are TRBV9 and TRBJ2-7; D unclear. CDR1 is SGDLS and CDR2 is YYNGEE in the germline V gene. Trimming took 1 base from V and 0 from J, leaving 8 bases between them. The CDR3 totals 14 residues. This CDR3 reads CASSVTFSSYEQYF. In DNA, the CDR3 is TGTGCCAGCAGCGTAACCTTTAGCTCCTACGAGCAGTACTTC.

The sample holds many counts of this clonotype. CDR3 protein: CASSYGSLNSPLHF. CDR3 DNA: TGTGCCAGCAGTTACGGGTCCCTAAATTCACCCCTCCACTTT. The chain employs TRBV12-3 or TRBV12-4 and TRBJ1-6; D call uncertain. Trimming stripped 4 bases from V and 7 bases from J, with 11 bases between. The CDR3 is made up of 14 amino acids.

This clonotype was detected ten times or more. This chain connects TRBV20-1 to TRBJ1-5, with D unclear. Trimming left V 5 bases short and J 3 bases short, with 14 bases between. There are 14 residues in the CDR3. Germline CDR1 and CDR2: DFQATT and SNEGSKA (reference sequence). CDR3: CSASPPGINQPQHF. The CDR3 DNA follows: TGCAGTGCTTCCCCTCCGGGAATCAATCAGCCCCAGCATTTT.

This clonotype was seen at least ten times. The J gene is TRBJ2-7, the V gene TRBV20-1, with 8 bases fitting TRBD1. In germline, CDR1 is DFQATT, CDR2 SNEGSKA (reference sequence). V gave up 3 bases and J gave up 2 bases; unmatched junction bases: 6. This CDR3 region has 14 residues. The CDR3 is CSARDGQGPYEQYF. Here the CDR3 DNA reads TGCAGTGCTAGGGACGGACAGGGACCCTACGAGCAGTACTTC.

This clonotype was counted a few times. CDR3 DNA: TGTGCCAGCAGCTCCCCCGGGAGGGGAAATGGCTACACCTTC. Translated, it gives CASSSPGRGNGYTF. The chain recombines TRBV5-5 with TRBJ1-2; D is possibly TRBD1 (5 bases). The germline V and J ends were trimmed by 3 bases and 6 bases, with 15 bases remaining between them. The CDR3 is 14 amino acids. The germline V gene encodes CDR1 SGHKS and CDR2 YYEKEE (reference sequence). The whole variable domain, remainder taken from reference TRBV5-5 and TRBJ1-2, is DAGVTQSPTHLIKTRGQQVTLRCSPISGHKSVSWYQQVLGQGPQFIFQYYEKEERGRGNFPDRFSARQFPNYSSELNVNALLLGDSALYLCASSSPGRGNGYTFGSGTRLTVV.

This chain joins TRBV30 and TRBJ2-3; a possible D gene is TRBD1 (6 bases). CDR3 length equals 13 residues. CDR1 is GTSNPN and CDR2 is SVGIG in the germline V gene (reference sequence). Written as DNA, the CDR3 is TGTGCGGGGACACATCGAAACACAGATACGCAGTATTTT. Its protein product is CAGTHRNTDTQYF.

This clonotype was recorded many times. CDR3 in DNA: TGTGCCAGCAGCCAGCACCCCGGGACAGAAGCTTTCTTT. It translates to CASSQHPGTEAFF. The J gene is TRBJ1-1, the V gene TRBV14; a possible D gene is TRBD1 (6 bases). Trimming stripped 3 bases from V and 8 bases from J, with 13 bases between. Germline V CDR1 and CDR2: SGHDN, FVKESK. CDR3 length: 13 residues.

This clonotype has just a few counts. This rearrangement joins TRBV6-5 to TRBJ2-2; D is uncertain. In germline, CDR1 is MNHEY, CDR2 SVGAGI. The CDR3 runs to 16 residues. Trimming stripped 0 bases from V and 7 bases from J, with 15 bases between. CDR3 loop: CASSYSAPTNVGELFF. The CDR3 region has the DNA TGTGCCAGCAGTTACTCGGCTCCTACGAACGTCGGGGAGCTGTTTTTT.

This clonotype has at least ten counts. This chain joins TRBV4-2 and TRBJ1-4; TRBD1 matches at 9 bases. Germline V gene sequence: CDR1 LGHNA, CDR2 YNFKEQ. V lost 1 base to trimming and J lost 8 bases; unmatched junction nucleotides: 8. The CDR3 covers 16 residues. CDR3 nucleotides: TGTGCCAGCAGCCAAGCTACTAACAGGGGGCGGGAAAAACTGTTTTTT. As protein: CASSQATNRGREKLFF.

There are many counts of this clonotype. V and J are TRBV6-2 or TRBV6-3 and TRBJ1-5, with TRBD1 matching 12 bases. CDR1 MNHEY and CDR2 SVGEGT come from the germline V gene. The CDR3 consists of 16 residues. V gave up 5 bases and J gave up 2 bases; unmatched junction bases: 4. CDR3 coding DNA: TGTGCCAGCAGTGGGACAGGGGGCGCCGGCAATCAGCCCCAGCATTTT. Translating it yields CASSGTGGAGNQPQHF.

Many counts were recorded for this clonotype. V and J are TRBV5-1 and TRBJ2-1; 7 bases are a match to TRBD2. This CDR3 has 19 amino acids. Germline CDR1 and CDR2: SGHRS and YFSETQ. V lost 4 bases and J lost 0; bases outside the gene matches: 16. The CDR3 reads CASSPPPWEGRSSYNEQFF. CDR3 bases: TGCGCCAGCAGCCCACCGCCCTGGGAGGGAAGGAGCTCCTACAATGAGCAGTTCTTC.

This clonotype was counted at least ten times. The rearrangement joins TRBV20-1 to TRBJ1-1; maybe TRBD1 (5 bases). CDR3 length: 14 residues. Trimming removed 3 bases from V and 2 bases from J, with 13 bases in between. Germline CDR1 is DFQATT and CDR2 is SNEGSKA (reference sequence). The CDR3 DNA sequence: TGCAGTGCTAGTTCTGGACACATAAACACTGAAGCTTTCTTT. This gives the protein CSASSGHINTEAFF.

This clonotype was recorded many times. The genes are TRBV6-6 and TRBJ2-7, with TRBD2 matching 11 bases. V was clipped by 5 bases and J by 5 bases; unmatched bases: 11. The CDR3 covers 16 residues. CDR1 MNHNY and CDR2 SVGAGI come from the germline V gene (reference sequence). The CDR3 nucleotides read TGTGCCAGCAGTAAGTTAGCGGGGGGGGTCGTCGACGAGCAGTACTTC. Translated, it gives CASSKLAGGVVDEQYF.

This clonotype was recorded many times. The J gene is TRBJ2-7, the V gene TRBV5-1, with a tentative D call TRBD2 (6 bases). V was trimmed by 0 bases and J by 5 bases, leaving 12 bases between them. This CDR3 is 14 amino acids long. Germline V gene lookup returns CDR1 SGHRS and CDR2 YFSETQ. The CDR3 nucleotides read TGCGCCAGCAGCTTGGGGGTCGGGGGTCACGAGCAGTACTTC. Translation gives CASSLGVGGHEQYF.

This clonotype was counted many times. With a much larger clone just one base away, this may be a read error. V gene TRBV3-1 combines with J gene TRBJ2-7; 9 nucleotides agree with TRBD1. The CDR3 totals 14 residues. In germline, CDR1 is LGHDT, CDR2 YNNKEL (reference sequence). The trim removed 4 bases at V and 5 bases at J, leaving 6 bases unmatched. CDR3 in amino acids: CASSPGQGSHEQYF. Here the CDR3 DNA reads TGTGCCAGCAGCCCGGGACAGGGTTCCCACGAGCAGTACTTC.

This clonotype was seen ten or more times. The chain employs TRBV6-2 or TRBV6-3 and TRBJ1-4; tentative D call: TRBD1 (6 bases). The V end was cut by 10 bases, the J end by 2 bases, with 14 bases between. The germline CDR1 and CDR2 sequences are MNHEY and SVGEGT. The CDR3 runs 14 residues. The CDR3: CAIRGRWTNEKLFF. The CDR3, as DNA: TGTGCCATCAGGGGACGGTGGACTAATGAAAAACTGTTTTTT.

This clonotype appeared many times. In nucleotides, the CDR3 is TGTGCCAGCAGCAATGTGACAAACCCCCTCCACTACGAGCAGTACTTC. Translating gives CASSNVTNPLHYEQYF. The chain employs TRBV21-1 and TRBJ2-7; the table names TRBD1, a call not compared with the DNA. TRBV21-1 is listed as a pseudogene. CDR3 length equals 16 residues.

This clonotype has a count of ten or more. The genes are TRBV20-1 and TRBJ2-3, with a possible D match to TRBD1 (5 bases). CDR1 and CDR2 (germline): DFQATT, SNEGSKA (reference sequence). Trimming cost V 5 bases and J 0 bases, with 18 bases left between them. CDR3 length: 16 residues. CDR3 coding DNA: TGCAGTGCTCAACCTACAGGTAGAGCTAGCACAGATACGCAGTATTTT. Its translation is CSAQPTGRASTDTQYF.

This clonotype was seen repeatedly, ten times or more. The V gene is TRBV6-1, the J gene TRBJ1-6, with TRBD1 matching 12 bases. The CDR3 is made up of 15 amino acids. From germline, CDR1 is MNHNS and CDR2 SASEGT. V trimming: 6 bases; J trimming: 8 bases; junction bases outside the gene matches: 5. The CDR3 region is CASRWDRGQDSPLHF. CDR3 bases: TGTGCCAGCAGGTGGGACAGGGGGCAGGATTCACCCCTCCACTTT.

This clonotype was seen repeatedly, ten times or more. The chain recombines TRBV4-2 with TRBJ2-3; TRBD2 matches 9 bases. V lost 0 bases to trimming and J lost 5 bases; unmatched junction nucleotides: 9. The CDR3 is 17 residues long. Looked up from germline, CDR1 is LGHNA and CDR2 is YNFKEQ. This CDR3 is CASSQEGRGGARDTQYF. CDR3 coding DNA: TGTGCCAGCAGCCAAGAGGGGCGCGGGGGGGCCAGAGATACGCAGTATTTT.

This clonotype has a count of ten or more. This chain uses TRBV7-3 with TRBJ2-3; TRBD1 is a possible D gene (5 bases). Germline loops: CDR1 SGHTA, CDR2 FQGTGA. V was trimmed by 6 bases and J by 2 bases, leaving 12 bases between them. This CDR3 region has 14 residues. The DNA of the CDR3 is TGTGCCAGCAGATTGGACACCTTCACAGATACGCAGTATTTT. Translation: CASRLDTFTDTQYF.

In its sample, this clonotype was seen many times. J is TRBJ2-7 and V is TRBV9; the match to TRBD2 covers 13 bases. V dropped 3 bases and J dropped 1; count of bases not matched to a gene: 1. CDR1 SGDLS and CDR2 YYNGEE come from the germline V gene. The CDR3 totals 15 residues. The CDR3 region has the DNA TGTGCCAGCAGCGAGGGACTAGCGGGGTCCTACGAGCAGTACTTC. Its translation is CASSEGLAGSYEQYF.